A selection of T cell receptor beta chains follows, all from one sample in a study of T cell responses to AZD1222 COVID-19 vaccine. Profiling relied on immunoSEQ multiplex PCR, and the TCRdb table lists in-frame clones only, not all of them. The profile shows 80,000 or so clones, around 90% of them singletons. The sequencing used peripheral blood, collected on day 0 of AZD1222 vaccination. These receptors all stem from an adult in good health. The CDR3 runs from the conserved cysteine through the conserved F or W. The D gene is left open where the match is weak.

TRBJ2-3 - TRBV6-5 CAGGFGTQYF TGTGCCGGGGGTTTCGGTACGCAGTATTTT
TRBJ2-1 - TRBV3-1/TRBV3-2 CASSQVAGGSRGQFF TGTGCCAGCAGCCAAGTGGCGGGCGGGTCAAGAGGGCAGTTCTTC
TRBJ2-7 TRBD1 TRBV16 CASSQRLGEDRRRNYEQYF TGTGCCAGCAGCCAACGGCTGGGCGAGGACAGGCGACGGAACTACGAGCAGTACTTC
TRBJ2-5 - TRBV12-3/TRBV12-4 CASSRRVQETQYF TGTGCCAGCAGCCGCCGGGTTCAAGAGACCCAGTACTTC
TRBJ2-1 - TRBV7-3 CASSNGGALTSYNEQFF TGTGCCAGCAGCAACGGTGGAGCCCTGACCTCCTACAATGAGCAGTTCTTC
TRBJ1-4 - TRBV7-2 CASILNRGKLFF TGTGCCAGCATTTTAAACCGGGGGAAACTGTTTTTT
TRBJ1-3 TRBD1 TRBV3-1/TRBV3-2 CASSQAPPSRDRVSGNTIYF TGTGCCAGCAGCCAAGCACCACCCTCACGGGACAGGGTCTCTGGAAACACCATATATTTT
TRBJ1-3 - TRBV27 CASSLRGDGGNTIYF TGTGCCAGCAGTTTACGGGGGGACGGTGGAAACACCATATATTTT
TRBJ1-1 - TRBV15 CATSREERTEAFF TGTGCCACCAGCAGAGAAGAGCGCACTGAAGCTTTCTTT
TRBJ1-2 - TRBV3-1/TRBV3-2 CASSPADGKYGYTF TGTGCCAGCAGCCCAGCGGACGGGAAGTATGGCTACACCTTC
TRBJ2-1 TRBD2 TRBV6-4 CASSARTSGDNEQFF TGTGCCAGCAGTGCCCGGACTAGCGGGGACAATGAGCAGTTCTTC